Presented here are 18 T cell receptor beta chains from one specimen sequenced in a study of technical replicates of blood from several donors. The repertoire was sequenced with immunoSEQ multiplex PCR; TCRdb's copy has only in-frame clones and lacks some. The table includes approximately 75,000 clones, roughly 92% detected once. The sample consisted of T cells isolated from PBMCs. The receptors were sampled from a human donor in good health.

V is TRBV13 and J is TRBJ2-7, with TRBD1 identical over 7 bases. V lost 4 bases to trimming and J lost 0 bases; unmatched junction nucleotides: 6. The CDR3 loop spans 15 amino acids. Germline V gene lookup returns CDR1 PRHDT and CDR2 FYEKMQ (reference sequence). The CDR3 DNA follows: TGTGCCAGCAGCTACAGGGGCGAAAGCTCCTACGAGCAGTACTTC. Amino acids: CASSYRGESSYEQYF.

The V and J genes are TRBV7-3 and TRBJ1-3; D is uncertain. The CDR3 runs 15 residues. Per the germline V gene, CDR1 is SGHTA and CDR2 is FQGTGA. V was pared by 1 base and J by 1 base, with 8 bases between. The CDR3 protein is CASSLSTDSGNTIYF. CDR3 DNA: TGTGCCAGCAGCTTAAGCACAGATTCTGGAAACACCATATATTTT.

The rearrangement joins TRBV6-1 to TRBJ1-4, with a tentative D call TRBD1 (6 bases). This CDR3 comprises 16 residues. The V gene's germline CDR1 is MNHNS and CDR2 SASEGT. The ends were cut back, 1 base at V and 4 bases at J, with 13 bases in the middle. DNA of the CDR3: TGTGCCAGCAGTGAAGGAATGGGACACATTAATGAAAAACTGTTTTTT. This sequence encodes CASSEGMGHINEKLFF.

This chain joins TRBV19 and TRBJ2-2, with a weak D call TRBD2 (6 bases). Trimming removed 4 bases from V and 0 bases from J, with 12 bases in between. Germline values: CDR1 LNHDA, CDR2 SQIVND (reference sequence). This CDR3 has 16 residues. DNA for the CDR3: TGTGCCAGTAGTACCTACGGAGGGCCGAACACCGGGGAGCTGTTTTTT. This encodes CASSTYGGPNTGELFF. Looking up the rest from reference TRBV19 and TRBJ2-2 gives the full variable domain: DGGITQSPKYLFRKEGQNVTLSCEQNLNHDAMYWYRQDPGQGLRLIYYSQIVNDFQKGDIAEGYSVSREKKESFPLTVTSAQKNPTAFYLCASSTYGGPNTGELFFGEGSRLTVL.

J is TRBJ2-1 and V is TRBV5-5, with 13 bases lining up with TRBD2. With V trimmed by 3 bases and J by 10 bases, 7 bases remained unmatched. This CDR3 comprises 15 residues. Germline V gene data show CDR1 as SGHKS and CDR2 as YYEKEE (reference sequence). The CDR3 is CASSSVTSGREEQFF. The CDR3 DNA is TGTGCCAGCAGCTCGGTAACTAGCGGGAGGGAGGAGCAGTTCTTC.

This clone has only one observation. The genes are TRBV25-1 and TRBJ2-7; the D is unclear. The CDR3 is 14 amino acids. From germline, CDR1 is MGHDK and CDR2 SYGVNS. V lost 0 bases, J lost 1 base, and 7 bases lay in between. The DNA of the CDR3 is TGTGCCAGCAGTGAATACGTGAGGTCCTACGAGCAGTACTTC. This translates into CASSEYVRSYEQYF.

The chain employs TRBV5-1 and TRBJ2-1; 9 bases agree with TRBD2. Trimming cost V 0 bases and J 5 bases; bases outside gene matches: 6. CDR3 size: 16 residues. Germline lookup yields CDR1 SGHRS and CDR2 YFSETQ. CDR3 sequence: CASSLGGTSTNNEQFF. DNA of the CDR3: TGCGCCAGCAGCTTGGGAGGGACTAGCACAAACAATGAGCAGTTCTTC.

The J gene is TRBJ1-5, the V gene TRBV6-5; the D is unclear. This CDR3 spans 13 amino acids. Germline CDR1 is MNHEY and CDR2 is SVGAGI. Trimming removed 3 bases at V and 6 bases at J, with 9 bases between. The CDR3, as DNA: TGTGCCAGCAGTTATTCGGGGTCTCAGCCCCAGCATTTT. It codes for CASSYSGSQPQHF.

The CDR3 protein is CAWSGLADVRDTQYF. The CDR3 bases are TGTGCCTGGAGTGGGTTAGCGGATGTTAGAGATACGCAGTATTTT. V gene TRBV30 combines with J gene TRBJ2-3; perhaps TRBD2 as D (6 bases). This CDR3 spans 15 amino acids. V gave up 1 base and J gave up 5 bases, with 16 bases separating them. The germline CDR1 and CDR2 sequences are GTSNPN and SVGIG (reference sequence).

This clone has a handful of counts. V gene TRBV10-1 combines with J gene TRBJ2-7; D is ambiguous. The CDR3 is 13 amino acids. Germline V CDR1 and CDR2: WNHNN, SYGVQD (reference sequence). V was clipped by 4 bases and J by 3 bases, with 10 bases between them. The DNA of the CDR3 is TGCGCCAGCAGTGCGGGTGCGCACTACGAGCAGTACTTC. It is translated as CASSAGAHYEQYF.

The V and J genes are TRBV15 and TRBJ1-5; 10 positions match TRBD1. V lost 3 bases and J lost 3; bases outside the gene matches: 8. Germline CDR1 is LNHNV and CDR2 is YYDKDF (reference sequence). The CDR3 has 17 residues. CDR3 amino acids: CATSSPGQGRINQPQHF. The CDR3 DNA reads as TGTGCCACCAGCAGCCCGGGACAGGGGAGGATCAATCAGCCCCAGCATTTT.

In this sample, this clone turned up a few times. The V call is TRBV7-2, the J call TRBJ1-2; TRBD1 matches 9 bases. The CDR3 consists of 14 residues. Germline CDR1 SGHTA, CDR2 FQGNSA. V gave up 1 base and J gave up 5 bases; unmatched junction bases: 2. The CDR3 sequence is CASSLGDRVYGYTF. The CDR3 DNA is TGTGCCAGCAGCTTAGGGGACAGGGTTTATGGCTACACCTTC.

This clone was observed a single time. The same CDR3 is also encoded by other DNA sequences in this sample. CDR3 residues: CASSSGGYNEQFF. Written as DNA, the CDR3 is TGTGCCAGCAGCTCCGGGGGGTACAATGAGCAGTTCTTC. The chain employs TRBV7-9 and TRBJ2-1, with TRBD2 matching over 7 bases. CDR1 is SEHNR and CDR2 is FQNEAQ in the germline V gene (reference sequence). V dropped 4 bases and J dropped 4; count of bases not matched to a gene: 1. The CDR3 has 13 amino acids. The full variable domain, completed using reference TRBV7-9 and TRBJ2-1, is DTGVSQNPRHKITKRGQNVTFRCDPISEHNRLYWYRQTLGQGPEFLTYFQNEAQLEKSRLLSDRFSAERPKGSFSTLEIQRTEQGDSAMYLCASSSGGYNEQFFGPGTRLTVL.

The genes are TRBV6-1 and TRBJ2-1; D gene unclear. This CDR3 comprises 14 residues. The germline V and J ends were trimmed by 1 base and 3 bases, with 7 bases remaining between them. CDR1 is MNHNS and CDR2 is SASEGT in the germline V gene. The CDR3 spells CASSEVDSYNEQFF. The DNA of the CDR3 is TGTGCCAGCAGTGAAGTTGATAGCTACAATGAGCAGTTCTTC.

The V gene is TRBV19, the J gene TRBJ1-2; D is undetermined. This CDR3 is 12 amino acids long. CDR1 is LNHDA, CDR2 SQIVND, per germline (reference sequence). Trimming removed 1 base at V and 6 bases at J, with 6 bases between. The CDR3 sequence is CASSIGANGYTF. The DNA of the CDR3 is TGTGCCAGTAGTATAGGTGCGAATGGCTACACCTTC.

In its sample, this clone was seen once. The genes are TRBV2 and TRBJ2-7, with D perhaps TRBD1 (6 bases). V shed 4 bases and J shed 3 bases, with 13 bases lying between them. This CDR3 has 14 amino acids. Germline values: CDR1 SNHLY, CDR2 FYNNEI. CDR3 protein: CASSVRGRGYEQYF. DNA for the CDR3: TGTGCCAGCAGTGTTAGGGGCAGGGGCTACGAGCAGTACTTC.

The genes are TRBV7-8 and TRBJ2-1; 11 nucleotides match TRBD2. After removal of 4 bases from V and 0 bases from J, the junction contained 14 bases not matched to a gene. Germline CDR1 is SGHVS and CDR2 is FQNEAQ. The CDR3 covers 20 residues. The CDR3, as DNA: TGTGCCAGCAGCTCCGACCCGGGACTAGCGGACCGGAGCTCCTACAATGAGCAGTTCTTC. This gives the protein CASSSDPGLADRSSYNEQFF.

This clone was picked up a small number of times. V and J are TRBV5-4 and TRBJ1-2, with 9 bases that match TRBD1. Germline-derived CDR1 and CDR2 are SGHNT and YYREEE (reference sequence). The CDR3 contains 14 residues. V dropped 5 bases and J dropped 6; count of bases not matched to a gene: 8. CDR3 protein: CASSSLDRGNGYTF. The CDR3 DNA is TGTGCCAGCAGTTCACTAGACAGGGGGAATGGCTACACCTTC.